The rows below give T cell receptor beta chains drawn from one sample of a study of T cell responses to AZD1222 COVID-19 vaccine. Libraries were prepared by immunoSEQ multiplex PCR; TCRdb keeps only in-frame clonotypes and omits some of them. The sample has under 150,000 clones, 88% seen once. Source: peripheral blood, taken on day 0 of MenACWY control vaccination. All receptors derive from an adult in good health. CDR3s include the opening cysteine and the closing phenylalanine or tryptophan. D genes are given only for firm matches. Clone size, where shown, is once, few, many, or a class for clones that have expanded.

j_call	v_call	clone_size	d_call	cdr3_nt	cdr3_aa
TRBJ2-1	TRBV11-2	.	TRBD2	TGTGCCAGCAGCTTAACGGGAGGGCCGGAAAGTGAGCAGTTCTTC	CASSLTGGPESEQFF
TRBJ1-1	TRBV6-5	once	.	TGTGCCAGCAACAAACAGGAGGGAGGTGAAGCTTTCTTT	CASNKQEGGEAFF
TRBJ2-1	TRBV20-1	.	.	TGCAGTGCTATACGGGATGAGCAGTTCTTC	CSAIRDEQFF
TRBJ1-2	TRBV29-1	.	.	TGCAGCGTTGGTCCCCTAACGGAAAAGTTAACACTGGACTATGGCTACACCTTC	CSVGPLTEKLTLDYGYTF
TRBJ2-2	TRBV2	.	TRBD1	TGTGCCAGCAGTACCGGGACAGGGGGCGTCGGCACCGGGGAGCTGTTTTTT	CASSTGTGGVGTGELFF
TRBJ2-3	TRBV7-2	.	TRBD2	TGTGCCAGCAGCTTAGTCGCTAGCGGGAGTCGTACGCAGTATTTT	CASSLVASGSRTQYF
TRBJ1-6	TRBV9	once	TRBD1	TGTGCCAGCAGCGCCCGGGACAGGGATTCACCCCTCCACTTT	CASSARDRDSPLHF
TRBJ2-2	TRBV10-1	.	TRBD2	TGCGCCAGCAGTTCAATCGTAGCGGGAGGCGCGAACACCGGGGAGCTGTTTTTT	CASSSIVAGGANTGELFF
TRBJ1-3	TRBV6-4	.	.	TGTGCCAGCAGTGACCGGGACTCTGGAAACACCATATATTTT	CASSDRDSGNTIYF
TRBJ2-2	TRBV12-3/TRBV12-4	.	.	TGTGCCAGCAGTTTAATGTATGGGGAGCTGTTTTTT	CASSLMYGELFF
TRBJ1-4	TRBV9	.	.	TGTGCCAGCAGCGTAGGCGGAGGGGGGGGTGAAAAACTGTTTTTT	CASSVGGGGGEKLFF
TRBJ2-7	TRBV30	.	.	TGTGCCTGGAGTGTTCTGGGGTTTGGAGAGCAGTACTTC	CAWSVLGFGEQYF
TRBJ1-6	TRBV12-2	.	.	TGTGCAAGTCGCTTAGCACCCCGGGCCAGGTCACCCCTCCACTTT	CASRLAPRARSPLHF
TRBJ2-1	TRBV29-1	.	TRBD2	TGCAGCGTTGCCAGACTAGCGGCCAGCTCCTACAATGAGCAGTTCTTC	CSVARLAASSYNEQFF
TRBJ1-2	TRBV3-1/TRBV3-2	once	TRBD1	TGTGCCAGCAGCCAAGAATTGGGGACAGGGAGCTATGGCTACACCTTC	CASSQELGTGSYGYTF
TRBJ2-7	TRBV27	.	TRBD1	TGTGCCAGCAGTTTAAAAGGGGGCGCAAGCTACGAGCAGTACTTC	CASSLKGGASYEQYF
TRBJ2-1	TRBV9	.	.	TGTGCCAGCAGCGCCTCCCTGAGGAGAAGCGGTTCCTACAATGAGCAGTTCTTC	CASSASLRRSGSYNEQFF
TRBJ1-3	TRBV6-5	.	TRBD1	TGTGCCAGCAGTTACCTGGGGACAGTTCCTGGAAACACCATATATTTT	CASSYLGTVPGNTIYF
TRBJ2-1	TRBV10-2	once	TRBD2	TGCGCCAGCAGCCGAAGAGGGACTAGCGGCTCCTACAATGAGCAGTTCTTC	CASSRRGTSGSYNEQFF
TRBJ2-7	TRBV27	.	.	TGTGCCAGCAATCCTCGGGGCAACTCCTACGAGCAGTACTTC	CASNPRGNSYEQYF
TRBJ1-6	TRBV28	.	TRBD1	TGTGCCAGCAGGGGACAGGCCCGTACACCCCTCCACTTT	CASRGQARTPLHF
TRBJ1-6	TRBV19	.	TRBD1	TGTGCCAGTACTGGGACAGGGAATAATTCACCCCTCCACTTT	CASTGTGNNSPLHF
TRBJ2-2	TRBV27	.	TRBD2	TGTGCCAGCAGTGTAACCCGACTAGCGGGAGCCGGGGAGCTGTTTTTT	CASSVTRLAGAGELFF
TRBJ1-6	TRBV3-1/TRBV3-2	once	.	TGTGCCAGCAGCCCGGGGTATAATTCACCCCTCCACTTT	CASSPGYNSPLHF
TRBJ2-5	TRBV12-3/TRBV12-4	.	.	TGTGCCAGCAGCCTAAGGTGGGGGACCCAGTACTTC	CASSLRWGTQYF
TRBJ2-1	TRBV11-2	.	.	TGTGCCAGCAGCTCCCTTAGCTTCCTTAGCTCCTACAATGAGCAGTTCTTC	CASSSLSFLSSYNEQFF
TRBJ2-1	TRBV18	.	.	TGTGCCAGCTCACCGGGTAGCAGCTCCTACAATGAGCAGTTCTTC	CASSPGSSSYNEQFF
TRBJ2-7	TRBV7-2	.	.	TGTGCCAGCAGCAAACCCGGGGGCTACGAGCAGTACTTC	CASSKPGGYEQYF
TRBJ1-2	TRBV5-1	.	TRBD1	TGCGCCAGCAGCTTAGGGGACAGGGATTTCTATGGCTACACCTTC	CASSLGDRDFYGYTF
TRBJ1-2	TRBV6-5	.	.	TGTGCCAGCACCAAATCGCCCGGGAACTATGGCTACACCTTC	CASTKSPGNYGYTF
TRBJ1-5	TRBV28	.	.	TGTGCCAGCAGTTTGGGGGGGGCCGCAGCGTGGCCCCAGCATTTT	CASSLGGAAAWPQHF
TRBJ1-5	TRBV6-1	.	TRBD1	TGTGCCAGCAGTGGTTTAGGGGGCCTCGGCAATCAGCCCCAGCATTTT	CASSGLGGLGNQPQHF
TRBJ1-3	TRBV2	.	.	TGTGCCAGCAGTGTTGGGGGCCGCAGCTCTGGAAACACCATATATTTT	CASSVGGRSSGNTIYF
TRBJ2-2	TRBV28	few	.	TGTGCCAGCAGTTTTTACAGTTCCCCCGGGGAGCTGTTTTTT	CASSFYSSPGELFF
TRBJ1-2	TRBV6-6	.	.	TGTGCCAGCAGTTACTCGAAACAGGGTGGGGTCTATGGCTACACCTTC	CASSYSKQGGVYGYTF
TRBJ1-5	TRBV19	.	TRBD1	TGTGCCAGTAGTATGTCCTTGGGGACAGCGGTCGAGCCCCAGCATTTT	CASSMSLGTAVEPQHF
TRBJ2-7	TRBV2	.	.	TGTGCCAGCAGCGACGGGTACCCGGAGCAGTACTTC	CASSDGYPEQYF
TRBJ1-5	TRBV7-2	.	TRBD1	TGTGCCAGCAGCTTCGGGACAGCTAGCAATCAGCCCCAGCATTTT	CASSFGTASNQPQHF
TRBJ2-4	TRBV3-1/TRBV3-2	.	TRBD2	TGTGCCAGCAGCCACGGGGGAGCGGGAAAAGCCAAAAACATTCAGTACTTC	CASSHGGAGKAKNIQYF
TRBJ2-5	TRBV27	.	.	TGTGTCCAGCATCGCCCGGGCCTCCGAGAGACCCAGTACTTC	CVQHRPGLRETQYF
TRBJ1-5	TRBV5-1	.	TRBD1	TGCGCCAGCAGCCCGGGGGGACAGGGTGGGTATCAGCCCCAGCATTTT	CASSPGGQGGYQPQHF
TRBJ1-1	TRBV13	.	TRBD1	TGTGCCAGCAGCTTAGGCCAAGGACAGGGGATGACTGAAGCTTTCTTT	CASSLGQGQGMTEAFF
TRBJ2-1	TRBV28	.	TRBD2	TGTGCCAGCGGGATCTTAGCGGGAGGGCCTCGGTTCGACAATGAGCAGTTCTTC	CASGILAGGPRFDNEQFF
TRBJ2-7	TRBV11-2	.	.	TGTGCCAGCAGCTTAGAATGGCCCGCGTCCCACGAGCAGTACTTC	CASSLEWPASHEQYF
TRBJ2-7	TRBV15	few	.	TGTGCCACCAGCAGAGTTAGCGGTGGGTCCTACGAGCAGTACTTC	CATSRVSGGSYEQYF
TRBJ2-1	TRBV6-5	.	TRBD1	TGTGCCAGCAGCCCGGACAGGGCGATATACAATGAGCAGTTCTTC	CASSPDRAIYNEQFF
TRBJ1-5	TRBV6-1	.	.	TGTGCCAGCAGTGAAGAAATAGGGTTGAAGCAGCCCCAGCATTTT	CASSEEIGLKQPQHF
TRBJ2-5	TRBV24-1	.	TRBD1	TGTGCCACCAGTGACCGGGACAGGGGGCGCGAGACCCAGTACTTC	CATSDRDRGRETQYF
TRBJ1-6	TRBV7-9	.	TRBD1	TGTGCCAGCAGCAGCGCGGGACAGCATAATTCACCCCTCCACTTT	CASSSAGQHNSPLHF
TRBJ1-4	TRBV5-8	.	TRBD1	TGTGCCAGCAGCCTACAGGGGGCAGGGGAAAAACTGTTTTTT	CASSLQGAGEKLFF
TRBJ2-1	TRBV11-3	.	.	TGTGCCAGCAGCCGGGACACCTACAATGAGCAGTTCTTC	CASSRDTYNEQFF
TRBJ2-7	TRBV3-1/TRBV3-2	.	.	TGTGCCAGCAGCCAAGGGTGGCGGATCACCTACGAGCAGTACTTC	CASSQGWRITYEQYF
TRBJ1-5	TRBV18	.	.	TGTGCCAGCTCACATGGGGATGTGGGGGTCGATTCCCAGCATTTT	CASSHGDVGVDSQHF
TRBJ2-1	TRBV27	.	.	TGTGCCAGCAGTTTAAGGGGGGTCAATGAGCAGTTCTTC	CASSLRGVNEQFF
TRBJ2-4	TRBV5-1	.	.	TGCGCCAGCAGCTTGGACCGGCTCACCCTAGCCAAAAACATTCAGTACTTC	CASSLDRLTLAKNIQYF
TRBJ2-3	TRBV28	.	.	TGTGCCAGCAGTCTCCTTAGCGGAGGGGGAGAAGATACGCAGTATTTT	CASSLLSGGGEDTQYF
TRBJ1-2	TRBV3-1/TRBV3-2	.	.	TGTGCCAGCAGCCAAGGCAGACAGCCCTATGGCTACACCTTC	CASSQGRQPYGYTF
TRBJ2-7	TRBV9	few	.	TGTGCCAGCAGCGGGGGACTCTCCTACGAGCAGTACTTC	CASSGGLSYEQYF
TRBJ2-1	TRBV2	.	TRBD2	TGTGCCAGCAGTATTCGCGGGACTAGCGGGATGGGTGAGCAGTTCTTC	CASSIRGTSGMGEQFF
TRBJ1-2	TRBV19	.	.	TGTGCCAGTAAAGTGACAGACTATGGCTACACCTTC	CASKVTDYGYTF